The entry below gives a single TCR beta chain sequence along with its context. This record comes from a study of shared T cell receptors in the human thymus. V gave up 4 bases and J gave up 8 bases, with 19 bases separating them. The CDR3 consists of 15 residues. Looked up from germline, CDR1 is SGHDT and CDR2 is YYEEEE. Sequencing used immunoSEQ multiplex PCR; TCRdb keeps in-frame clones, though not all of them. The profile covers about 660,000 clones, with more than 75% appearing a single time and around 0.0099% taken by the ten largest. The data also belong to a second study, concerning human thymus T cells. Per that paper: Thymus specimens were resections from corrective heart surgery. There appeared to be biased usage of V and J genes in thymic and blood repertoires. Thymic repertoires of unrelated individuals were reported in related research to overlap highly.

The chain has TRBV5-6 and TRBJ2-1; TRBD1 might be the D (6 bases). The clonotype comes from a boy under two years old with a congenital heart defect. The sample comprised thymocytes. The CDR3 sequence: CASSVTGLGPYEQFF. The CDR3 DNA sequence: TGTGCCAGCAGCGTAACAGGGCTCGGGCCATATGAGCAGTTCTTC.